The subject of this entry is one TCR beta chain. What it binds is unknown. Other DNA sequences of this sample code for an identical CDR3. This specimen comes from a study of shared clonotypes between healthy human individuals. Study outcomes and limitations: In general, naive subsets displayed greater estimated richness than memory subsets did.

Each donor was a Caucasian adult residing in Nashville, Tennessee. Assay runs were performed at deep level. Using immunoSEQ multiplex PCR, the repertoire was profiled, and TCRdb retains in-frame clones only, with some absent. Here the sample spans some 2,400,000 clones, approximately 96% being singletons. Germline-derived CDR1 and CDR2 are LNHDA and SQIVND (reference sequence). Losses at the gene ends were 8 bases for V and 7 bases for J; bases not matched to a gene: 2. This CDR3 contains 12 residues. Sequenced input: naive CD4+ T cells sorted from blood. Subset defined: CD45RA+ positively selected. The clonotype originates from a man aged 18 to 30 in good health. This rearrangement joins TRBV19 to TRBJ1-6, with 7 bases fitting TRBD1. CDR3 DNA: TGTGCCAGTCGGGACAGCAATTCACCCCTCCACTTT. It codes for CASRDSNSPLHF.